Each of the 18 T cell receptor beta chains below was sequenced from the same sample in a study of shared clonotypes between healthy human individuals. Measured with immunoSEQ multiplex PCR; TCRdb has only the in-frame clones, and not every one. This table holds 2 million to 2.5 million clones, 85% to 95% found once. Selected positively for CCR7 and CD45RO-negative, naive CD8 cells excluded terminally differentiated effector memory CD45RA+ cells. Specimen: naive CD8+ T cells from PBMCs. The receptors come from a man in his late teens or twenties in good health. Some clones in this sample may be carry-over from other donors' samples.

The gene calls are TRBV9 and TRBJ2-3; D uncertain. The germline CDR1 and CDR2 sequences are SGDLS and YYNGEE. The CDR3 has 15 residues. V was shortened by 3 bases and J by 1 base, with 12 bases between the two germline ends. The CDR3 nucleotides are TGTGCCAGCAGCGGCCACCGCTATCGCACAGATACGCAGTATTTT. Its protein is CASSGHRYRTDTQYF.

This clone has a single count. The chain recombines TRBV7-9 with TRBJ2-1; D call uncertain. Germline V gene sequence: CDR1 SEHNR, CDR2 FQNEAQ (reference sequence). The germline V and J ends were trimmed by 4 bases and 0 bases, with 13 bases remaining between them. This CDR3 region has 16 residues. CDR3 sequence reads: CASSSNVRSSYNEQFF. The DNA for the CDR3 is TGTGCCAGCAGCTCCAATGTGAGAAGCTCCTACAATGAGCAGTTCTTC.

This chain connects TRBV7-9 to TRBJ2-7; no definite D call. This CDR3 comprises 14 residues. Germline assignment: CDR1 SEHNR and CDR2 FQNEAQ (reference sequence). Deletions cut 4 bases from V and 2 bases from J, with 12 bases between. CDR3 sequence reads: CASSSSLSAYEQYF. The CDR3 DNA follows: TGTGCCAGCAGCTCAAGTCTCTCGGCCTACGAGCAGTACTTC.

The sample holds one count of this clone. CDR3 amino acids: CASSPGTVPTYEQYF. For the CDR3, the DNA is TGTGCCAGCAGTCCCGGGACAGTTCCAACCTACGAGCAGTACTTC. The V gene is TRBV11-1, the J gene TRBJ2-7; 7 bases map to TRBD1. CDR3 length equals 15 residues. The V gene end was trimmed by 6 bases and the J gene end by 2 bases; junction bases not matched to a gene: 10. Germline assignment: CDR1 SGHAT and CDR2 FQDESV (reference sequence).

The CDR3 nucleotides are TGTGCCAGCAGCTTAGTACCAGCGGGAAGCAATGAGCAGTTCTTC. This codes for CASSLVPAGSNEQFF. This rearrangement joins TRBV11-2 to TRBJ2-1, with 7 bases that match TRBD2. The CDR3 contains 15 residues. The ends lost 1 base at V and 6 bases at J; junction bases unmatched: 6. Per the germline V gene, CDR1 is SGHAT and CDR2 is FQNNGV.

The rearrangement uses TRBV5-5 and TRBJ1-2; TRBD1 aligns across 7 bases. The length of the CDR3 is 15 residues. J lost 3 bases, V lost 0 bases, and 5 bases had no gene match. CDR1 and CDR2 from the germline V gene are SGHKS and YYEKEE (reference sequence). The CDR3 region is CASSLGQGVDYGYTF. The CDR3 DNA reads TGTGCCAGCAGCTTGGGGCAGGGGGTGGACTATGGCTACACCTTC.

This sequence joins TRBV7-2 and TRBJ2-1; D is possibly TRBD1 or TRBD2 (5 bases each). V lost 1 base and J lost 9, with 10 bases in between. CDR1 is SGHTA, CDR2 FQGNSA, per germline. The CDR3 is 13 amino acids. The CDR3 DNA reads TGTGCCAGCAGCTTAGGGGGGATTACTGAGCAGTTCTTC. Encoded protein: CASSLGGITEQFF.

J is TRBJ1-1 and V is TRBV29-1; D call uncertain. The germline V gene encodes CDR1 SQVTM and CDR2 ANQGSEA. With 5 bases removed from V and 6 bases from J, the gap between germline ends came to 13 bases. The CDR3 totals 12 residues. CDR3 protein: CSVFRPWPEAFF. In DNA, the CDR3 is TGCAGCGTTTTTCGGCCGTGGCCTGAAGCTTTCTTT. Together with reference TRBV29-1 and TRBJ1-1, the CDR3 gives the full variable domain: SAVISQKPSRDICQRGTSLTIQCQVDSQVTMMFWYRQQPGQSLTLIATANQGSEATYESGFVIDKFPISRPNLTFSTLTVSNMSPEDSSIYLCSVFRPWPEAFFGQGTRLTVV.

This sequence joins TRBV27 and TRBJ1-1; tentative D call: TRBD1 (6 bases). Germline CDR1 MNHEY, CDR2 SMNVEV (reference sequence). The CDR3 is 14 amino acids. The V and J ends lost 2 bases and 7 bases respectively, with 14 bases between them. The CDR3 DNA reads as TGTGCCAGCAGTTTAAGTTTTACGACAGGTGAAGCTTTCTTT. Its protein product is CASSLSFTTGEAFF.

This clone came up once. V usage is TRBV27 and J usage is TRBJ2-5; a weak D match, TRBD2 (7 bases). Trimming removed 6 bases from V and 2 bases from J, with 16 bases in between. Germline CDR1 reads MNHEY; CDR2 reads SMNVEV (reference sequence). The CDR3 length is 15 residues. CDR3 coding DNA: TGTGCCAGCAGGAGGGGGAGGGGGGGACAAGAGACCCAGTACTTC. It yields the protein CASRRGRGGQETQYF.

The chain uses TRBV9 and TRBJ1-3, with D maybe TRBD1 (5 bases). CDR1 is SGDLS and CDR2 is YYNGEE in the germline V gene. V lost 0 bases and J lost 3, with 13 bases in between. The CDR3 sequence is 16 residues long. The CDR3 protein is CASSVDSTEHGNTIYF. The CDR3 region has the DNA TGTGCCAGCAGCGTAGATTCGACAGAACATGGAAACACCATATATTTT.

The chain recombines TRBV19 with TRBJ2-3; TRBD2 matches 8 bases. The CDR3 contains 16 residues. The germline gives CDR1 LNHDA, CDR2 SQIVND (reference sequence). Trimming cost V 3 bases and J 5 bases; bases outside gene matches: 10. The CDR3 nucleotides read TGTGCCAGTAGTATGGTAGCGGGAACCACAGTAGATACGCAGTATTTT. This encodes CASSMVAGTTVDTQYF.

V and J are TRBV4-1 and TRBJ1-2; D is perhaps TRBD1 (5 bases). This CDR3 region has 15 residues. Trimming shortened V by 0 bases and J by 8 bases, and 16 bases separated the two germline ends. The germline V gene has CDR1 MGHRA and CDR2 YSYEKL. The CDR3 nucleotides read TGCGCCAGCAGCCAAGATCGGGGGTCGGGGGACGGCTACACCTTC. This gives the protein CASSQDRGSGDGYTF.

V usage is TRBV27 and J usage is TRBJ2-3; D may be TRBD1 (5 bases). V was pared by 3 bases and J by 2 bases, with 18 bases between. This CDR3 contains 17 residues. Germline V gene lookup returns CDR1 MNHEY and CDR2 SMNVEV (reference sequence). CDR3: CASSFRFWGRHTDTQYF. CDR3 in DNA: TGTGCCAGCAGTTTCCGGTTTTGGGGCAGACACACAGATACGCAGTATTTT.

This clone was seen a few times. The rearrangement uses TRBV6-6 and TRBJ2-2; TRBD2 might be the D (7 bases). CDR1 is MNHNY and CDR2 is SVGAGI in the germline V gene (reference sequence). This CDR3 region has 15 residues. Trimming removed 5 bases at V and 6 bases at J, with 16 bases between. The CDR3 loop reads CASSLTGREAGELFF. The CDR3 nucleotides are TGTGCCAGCAGTCTTACAGGGAGGGAGGCCGGGGAGCTGTTTTTT.

This clone was observed once. V gene TRBV7-9 combines with J gene TRBJ2-3, with 11 bases identical to TRBD1. The V gene's germline CDR1 is SEHNR and CDR2 FQNEAQ (reference sequence). This CDR3 has 18 amino acids. The trim removed 6 bases at V and 6 bases at J, leaving 17 bases unmatched. The CDR3 spells CASRRTGGELAGTDTQYF. The CDR3 coding sequence is TGTGCCAGCAGGCGGACAGGGGGCGAACTAGCTGGTACGGATACGCAGTATTTT.

This clone has a handful of counts. V gene TRBV29-1 combines with J gene TRBJ1-1; maybe TRBD1 (6 bases). Germline assignment: CDR1 SQVTM and CDR2 ANQGSEA. The CDR3 runs to 11 residues. Here the CDR3 reads CGGRYVDKAFF. CDR3 DNA: TGCGGGGGCCGTTACGTCGATAAAGCTTTCTTT. The full variable domain, in which reference TRBV29-1 and TRBJ1-1 provide the parts outside the CDR3, is SAVISQKPSRDICQRGTSLTIQCQVDSQVTMMFWYRQQPGQSLTLIATANQGSEATYESGFVIDKFPISRPNLTFSTLTVSNMSPEDSSIYLCGGRYVDKAFFGQGTRLTVV.

This clone occurred once. The gene calls are TRBV5-6 and TRBJ1-5; D gene uncertain. Trimming stripped 4 bases from V and 3 bases from J, with 11 bases between. Per the germline V gene, CDR1 is SGHDT and CDR2 is YYEEEE. This CDR3 comprises 14 residues. CDR3 sequence: CASSKGRINQPQHF. The DNA for the CDR3 is TGTGCCAGCAGCAAAGGACGGATCAATCAGCCCCAGCATTTT.